The next 25 T cell receptor beta chains were all read from a single sample in a study of neurological immune-mediated disorders. One entry per CDR3 protein, called by TCRdb with MiXCR from the 5' RACE reads. The sample lists more than 60,000 distinct CDR3 sequences, 3.5% to 4.5% occurring once. The specimen sequenced was PBMCs. The receptors derive from a woman between 50 and 59 years old with multiple sclerosis.

This clonotype was seen ten or more times. The chain recombines TRBV7-9 with TRBJ2-7, with D possibly called TRBD1 or TRBD2 (5 bases each). Germline lookup yields CDR1 SEHNR and CDR2 FQNEAQ (reference sequence). The V end was cut by 7 bases, the J end by 5 bases, with 12 bases between. The CDR3 covers 12 residues. The CDR3 coding sequence is TGTGCCAGCAACCCCGGGACCCACGAGCAGTACTTC. Translation: CASNPGTHEQYF. The full variable domain, with the rest looked up from reference TRBV7-9 and TRBJ2-7, is DTGVSQNPRHKITKRGQNVTFRCDPISEHNRLYWYRQTLGQGPEFLTYFQNEAQLEKSRLLSDRFSAERPKGSFSTLEIQRTEQGDSAMYLCASNPGTHEQYFGPGTRLTVT.

This clonotype was seen ten or more times. The chain combines TRBV12-3 or TRBV12-4 with TRBJ2-7; D possibly matches TRBD1 or TRBD2 (5 bases each). The CDR3 is 12 residues long. V lost 8 bases to trimming and J lost 7 bases, with 15 bases between them. The CDR3: CASGDDGREQYF. CDR3 DNA sequence: TGTGCCAGCGGGGACGACGGTCGGGAGCAGTACTTC.

This clonotype was observed at least ten times. A junction end diverges from the germline sequence, so it may reflect a read error. The chain uses TRBV7-7 and TRBJ1-1; D is ambiguous. This CDR3 is built from 13 residues. In germline, CDR1 is SSHAT, CDR2 FNYEAQ (reference sequence). Here the CDR3 reads CASSLLPNSEAFF. The CDR3 DNA follows: TGTGCTAGCAGCTTACTACCCAACTCTGAAGCTTTCTTT.

This clonotype showed up many times. The V call is TRBV2, the J call TRBJ2-2; 8 nucleotides align to TRBD1. V trimming: 2 bases; J trimming: 8 bases; junction bases outside the gene matches: 7. Germline V lookup: CDR1 SNHLY, CDR2 FYNNEI. The CDR3 extends over 15 amino acids. The CDR3 spells CASSETGQAVGELFF. The CDR3 bases are TGTGCCAGCAGTGAAACGGGACAGGCTGTTGGGGAGCTGTTTTTT.

This clonotype has a count of ten or more. The chain employs TRBV12-3 or TRBV12-4 and TRBJ2-3; 11 nucleotides match TRBD2. CDR3 size: 17 residues. Losses at the gene ends were 5 bases for V and 2 bases for J; bases not matched to a gene: 9. The CDR3 DNA sequence: TGTGCCAGCAGTCCCGGGACTAGCGGTTCGTTCACAGATACGCAGTATTTT. As protein: CASSPGTSGSFTDTQYF.

Many counts were recorded for this clonotype. The rearrangement links TRBV5-1 to TRBJ2-1, with D unresolved. Per the germline V gene, CDR1 is SGHRS and CDR2 is YFSETQ. This CDR3 spans 12 amino acids. Trimming left V 2 bases short and J 9 bases short, with 9 bases between. For the CDR3, the DNA is TGCGCCAGCAGCTTAGCCTCGAGTGAGCAGTTCTTC. Translation: CASSLASSEQFF.

This clonotype has ten or more counts. The V and J genes are TRBV7-2 and TRBJ1-3, with a weak D call TRBD1 (5 bases). This CDR3 is built from 15 residues. Trimming left V 5 bases short and J 3 bases short, with 14 bases between. CDR1 is SGHTA and CDR2 is FQGNSA in the germline V gene. The CDR3 here is CASSASGGGGNTIYF. The CDR3 DNA sequence: TGTGCCAGCAGCGCCTCCGGGGGGGGTGGAAACACCATATATTTT.

DNA of the CDR3: TGCGCCAGCAGCTTGAGCGGGAGACGTAATGAGCAGTTCTTC. It translates to CASSLSGRRNEQFF. The J gene is TRBJ2-1, the V gene TRBV5-1; 8 bases fit TRBD2. The V gene end was trimmed by 1 base and the J gene end by 7 bases; junction bases not matched to a gene: 4. CDR3 length: 14 amino acids. Germline V gene sequence: CDR1 SGHRS, CDR2 YFSETQ.

At least ten counts were recorded for this clonotype. The chain combines TRBV29-1 with TRBJ1-2; 8 bases fit TRBD1. Trimming at V came to 4 bases and at J to 1 base, leaving 2 bases not matched to a gene. Per germline, CDR1 SQVTM and CDR2 ANQGSEA. This CDR3 region has 13 residues. In DNA form, the CDR3 reads TGCAGCGTTGGACAGGGGTATAACTATGGCTACACCTTC. The encoded protein is CSVGQGYNYGYTF.

This clonotype was seen repeatedly, ten times or more. The chain links TRBV20-1 to TRBJ2-2, with 9 bases that match TRBD1. Germline trimming cut 3 bases from V and 4 bases from J; bases unmatched to any gene: 3. The CDR3 has 14 amino acids. Germline values: CDR1 DFQATT, CDR2 SNEGSKA (reference sequence). CDR3 bases: TGCAGTGCTAGGGGACAGGGAGCCACCGGGGAGCTGTTTTTT. Translation: CSARGQGATGELFF.

This clonotype occurred many times. J is TRBJ2-5 and V is TRBV20-1; D may be TRBD2 (5 bases). The CDR3 has 15 residues. Germline assignment: CDR1 DFQATT and CDR2 SNEGSKA (reference sequence). V was pared by 0 bases and J by 1 base, with 12 bases between. The CDR3 here is CSARDLRASQETQYF. The CDR3 DNA reads as TGCAGTGCTAGAGATCTGAGGGCGTCCCAAGAGACCCAGTACTTC.

This clonotype was counted at least ten times. The chain couples TRBV5-5 to TRBJ2-2; D might be TRBD2 (5 bases). The V and J ends lost 0 bases and 2 bases respectively, with 11 bases between them. Looked up from germline, CDR1 is SGHKS and CDR2 is YYEKEE (reference sequence). The CDR3 spans 16 residues. CDR3: CASSLGTRSNTGELFF. CDR3 nucleotide sequence: TGTGCCAGCAGCTTGGGGACTCGCAGCAACACCGGGGAGCTGTTTTTT.

This clonotype was picked up many times. The chain uses TRBV12-3 or TRBV12-4 and TRBJ2-1; TRBD2 agrees at 10 bases. The CDR3 has 16 amino acids. V lost 7 bases, J lost 7 bases, and 13 bases stayed unmatched. DNA of the CDR3: TGTGCCAGCACTTTCCTGGGGACTAGCGACAAGAATGAGCAGTTCTTC. This translates into CASTFLGTSDKNEQFF.

This sequence joins TRBV20-1 and TRBJ1-1, with TRBD1 as a possible D gene (6 bases). Germline lookup yields CDR1 DFQATT and CDR2 SNEGSKA (reference sequence). With 6 bases removed from V and 1 base from J, the gap between germline ends came to 21 bases. This CDR3 spans 16 amino acids. This CDR3 reads CSASPGTQSWNTEAFF. CDR3 DNA sequence: TGCAGTGCCAGTCCCGGGACACAGTCGTGGAACACTGAAGCTTTCTTT.

This clonotype came up many times. V gene TRBV9 combines with J gene TRBJ1-4; weak D call: TRBD1 (5 bases). The germline CDR1 and CDR2 sequences are SGDLS and YYNGEE. The CDR3 has 19 amino acids. V was clipped by 4 bases and J by 2 bases, with 24 bases between them. The CDR3 nucleotides are TGTGCCAGCAGCCCGAGTACCGGCGGGGCGTCGTGGACTAATGAAAAACTGTTTTTT. Protein: CASSPSTGGASWTNEKLFF.

In its sample, this clonotype was seen a few times. V usage is TRBV7-8 and J usage is TRBJ2-7; 7 bases match TRBD2. In germline, CDR1 is SGHVS, CDR2 FQNEAQ. V dropped 1 base and J dropped 4; count of bases not matched to a gene: 13. The CDR3 extends over 17 amino acids. CDR3 nucleotide sequence: TGTGCCAGCAGCTTAGAATTCGGGACTAACTTTCCTTACGAGCAGTACTTC. This codes for CASSLEFGTNFPYEQYF.

This clonotype was found many times. V and J are TRBV29-1 and TRBJ1-1, with 11 bases lining up with TRBD1. CDR3 length: 13 residues. Germline V gene sequence: CDR1 SQVTM, CDR2 ANQGSEA. Trimming at V came to 7 bases and at J to 4 bases, leaving 5 bases not matched to a gene. The CDR3 coding sequence is TGCAGCGCCCAGGGGACAGGGGGCACTGAAGCTTTCTTT. This encodes CSAQGTGGTEAFF.

This clonotype was recorded many times. This sequence joins TRBV7-2 and TRBJ1-3; D not resolved. The germline V gene encodes CDR1 SGHTA and CDR2 FQGNSA. This CDR3 comprises 16 residues. V lost 5 bases and J 0 bases, leaving 14 bases between the germline ends. CDR3 amino acids: CASSAATGISGNTIYF. The CDR3 DNA is TGTGCCAGCAGCGCTGCGACGGGAATCTCTGGAAACACCATATATTTT.

This clonotype was recorded at least ten times. V and J are TRBV27 and TRBJ2-3; TRBD2 matches 7 bases. There are 13 residues in the CDR3. Germline assignment: CDR1 MNHEY and CDR2 SMNVEV (reference sequence). After removal of 6 bases from V and 5 bases from J, the junction contained 5 bases not matched to a gene. CDR3 nucleotides: TGTGCCAGCAGGAAGGGGAGGGGAGATACGCAGTATTTT. This encodes CASRKGRGDTQYF.

The sample holds many counts of this clonotype. The rearrangement joins TRBV29-1 to TRBJ2-6; maybe TRBD1 (6 bases). CDR1 SQVTM and CDR2 ANQGSEA come from the germline V gene. Trimming stripped 4 bases from V and 1 base from J, with 8 bases between. This CDR3 contains 14 residues. CDR3 coding DNA: TGCAGCGTTGCTACAGGGTCTGGGGCCAACGTCCTGACTTTC. Translation: CSVATGSGANVLTF.

This clonotype occurred many times. The gene calls are TRBV29-1 and TRBJ2-2; D is perhaps TRBD1 (5 bases). Trimming left V 4 bases short and J 6 bases short, with 12 bases between. Germline-derived CDR1 and CDR2 are SQVTM and ANQGSEA. This CDR3 contains 13 residues. The CDR3 coding sequence is TGCAGCGTTGTCCCTGGGGCGGCCGGGGAGCTGTTTTTT. Encoded protein: CSVVPGAAGELFF.

This clonotype was recorded at least ten times. The rearrangement uses TRBV12-3 or TRBV12-4 and TRBJ2-1, with TRBD1 matching 11 bases. The CDR3 loop spans 15 amino acids. V gave up 4 bases and J gave up 2 bases; unmatched junction bases: 1. CDR3 residues: CASSWGQGAYNEQFF. The CDR3 DNA reads TGTGCCAGCAGTTGGGGACAGGGGGCCTACAATGAGCAGTTCTTC.

There are many counts of this clonotype. This chain links TRBV21-1 with TRBJ1-6; the listed D gene, TRBD1, was not tested against the DNA. TRBV21-1 is a documented pseudogene. This CDR3 comprises 14 residues. CDR3 coding DNA: TGTGCCAGCACCTCGGACAGGGGTCGATCACCCCTCCACTTT. Amino acid sequence: CASTSDRGRSPLHF.

This clonotype occurred many times. The CDR3 DNA follows: TGTGCCAGCAGTCCTCCGGGACAGGGTTTATATCAGCCCCAGCATTTT. Its translation is CASSPPGQGLYQPQHF. The J gene is TRBJ1-5, the V gene TRBV12-3 or TRBV12-4; TRBD1 agrees at 9 bases. The CDR3 has 16 residues. J was trimmed by 5 bases and V by 5 bases; bases with no gene match: 10.

This clonotype was observed at least ten times. This chain links TRBV7-9 with TRBJ2-5, with 9 bases lining up with TRBD1. Losses at the gene ends were 5 bases for V and 0 bases for J; bases not matched to a gene: 4. The CDR3 runs 15 residues. Germline V lookup: CDR1 SEHNR, CDR2 FQNEAQ (reference sequence). CDR3 DNA: TGTGCCAGCAGCCGGGACAGGGCGTACCAAGAGACCCAGTACTTC. Its translation is CASSRDRAYQETQYF.